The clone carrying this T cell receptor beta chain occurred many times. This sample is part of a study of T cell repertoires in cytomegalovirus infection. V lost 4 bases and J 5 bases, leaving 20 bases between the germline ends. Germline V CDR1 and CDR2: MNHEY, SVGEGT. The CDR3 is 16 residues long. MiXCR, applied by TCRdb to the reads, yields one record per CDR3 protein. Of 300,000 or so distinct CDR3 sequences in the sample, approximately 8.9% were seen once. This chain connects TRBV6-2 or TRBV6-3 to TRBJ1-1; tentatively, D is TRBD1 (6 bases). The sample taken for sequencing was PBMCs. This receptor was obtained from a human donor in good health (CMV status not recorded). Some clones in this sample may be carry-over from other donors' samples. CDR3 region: CASSFPPTGGRTEAFF. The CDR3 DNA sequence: TGTGCCAGCAGTTTCCCACCGACAGGAGGGAGGACTGAAGCTTTCTTT.